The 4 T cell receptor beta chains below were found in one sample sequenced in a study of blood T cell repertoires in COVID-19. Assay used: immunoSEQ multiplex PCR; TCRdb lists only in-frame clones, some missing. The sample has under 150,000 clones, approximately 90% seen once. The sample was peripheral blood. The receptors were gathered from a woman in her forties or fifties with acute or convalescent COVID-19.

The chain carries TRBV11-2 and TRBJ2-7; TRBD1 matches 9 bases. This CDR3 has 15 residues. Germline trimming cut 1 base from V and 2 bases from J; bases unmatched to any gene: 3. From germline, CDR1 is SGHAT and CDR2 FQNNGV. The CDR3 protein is CASSLVGQGPYEQYF. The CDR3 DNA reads TGTGCCAGCAGCTTAGTTGGACAGGGGCCCTACGAGCAGTACTTC.

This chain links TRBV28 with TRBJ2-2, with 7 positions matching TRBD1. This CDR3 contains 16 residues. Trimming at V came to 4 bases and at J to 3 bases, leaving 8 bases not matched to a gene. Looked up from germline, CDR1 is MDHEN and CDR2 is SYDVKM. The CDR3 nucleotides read TGTGCCAGCAGTTCACCTCGACAGGGATACACCGGGGAGCTGTTTTTT. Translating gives CASSSPRQGYTGELFF.

The CDR3 protein is CASSRGYEQYF. In nucleotides, the CDR3 is TGTGCCAGCAGCAGGGGCTACGAGCAGTACTTC. V usage is TRBV2 and J usage is TRBJ2-7; a weak D match, TRBD1 (6 bases). CDR1 and CDR2 from the germline V gene are SNHLY and FYNNEI. V lost 6 bases and J 3 bases, leaving 6 bases between the germline ends. There are 11 residues in the CDR3. Together with reference TRBV2 and TRBJ2-7, the CDR3 gives the full variable domain: EPEVTQTPSHQVTQMGQEVILRCVPISNHLYFYWYRQILGQKVEFLVSFYNNEISEKSEIFDDQFSVERPDGSNFTLKIRSTKLEDSAMYFCASSRGYEQYFGPGTRLTVT.

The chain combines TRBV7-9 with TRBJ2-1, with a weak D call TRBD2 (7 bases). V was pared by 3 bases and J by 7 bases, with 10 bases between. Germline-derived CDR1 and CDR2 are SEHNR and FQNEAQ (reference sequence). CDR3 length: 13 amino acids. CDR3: CASSLGGRNEQFF. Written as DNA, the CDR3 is TGTGCCAGCAGCTTGGGGGGGCGAAATGAGCAGTTCTTC.